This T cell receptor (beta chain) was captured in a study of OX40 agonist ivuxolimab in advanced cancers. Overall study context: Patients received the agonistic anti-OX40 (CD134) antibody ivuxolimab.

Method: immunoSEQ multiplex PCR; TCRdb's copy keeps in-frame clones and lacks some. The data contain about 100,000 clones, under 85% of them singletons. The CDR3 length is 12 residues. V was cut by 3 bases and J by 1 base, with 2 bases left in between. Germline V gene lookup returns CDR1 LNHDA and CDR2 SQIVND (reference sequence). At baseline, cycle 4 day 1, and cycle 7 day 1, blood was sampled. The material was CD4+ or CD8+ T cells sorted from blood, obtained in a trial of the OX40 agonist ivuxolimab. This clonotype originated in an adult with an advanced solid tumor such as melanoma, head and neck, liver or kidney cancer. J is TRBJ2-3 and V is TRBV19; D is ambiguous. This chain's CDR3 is CASSIGTDTQYF. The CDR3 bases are TGTGCCAGTAGTATCGGCACAGATACGCAGTATTTT.